This T cell receptor beta chain was retrieved from a study of early T cells in non-severe SARS-CoV-2 infection. On the study more broadly: Chains were unpaired, as sequencing was done on bulk RNA from unsorted whole blood.

Regarding the study as a whole: A preference for anti-spike CD8 responses marked VDJdb matching, which missed private and CD4 specificities.

In the case of this clonotype: Its specificity is not known.

Trimming cost V 3 bases and J 1 base; bases outside gene matches: 3. CDR1 is SGDLS, CDR2 YYNGEE, per germline. The CDR3 runs to 15 residues. Individual cDNA molecules received unique molecular identifiers during library preparation. TCRdb re-derived calls from the 5' RACE reads in MiXCR, one entry per CDR3 protein. There are around 57,000 distinct CDR3 sequences in the sample; around a tenth occur only once, and 10% to 13% lies in the top ten. The chain couples TRBV9 to TRBJ2-2, with 7 bases fitting TRBD1. Sequencing used whole blood. The sequence derives from an adult who was a healthcare worker with PCR-confirmed SARS-CoV-2 infection or an uninfected control (not recorded which). In nucleotides, the CDR3 is TGTGCCAGCAGCGAACAGGGGAAGAACACCGGGGAGCTGTTTTTT. Translating gives CASSEQGKNTGELFF. The full variable domain, completed using reference TRBV9 and TRBJ2-2, is DSGVTQTPKHLITATGQRVTLRCSPRSGDLSVYWYQQSLDQGLQFLIQYYNGEERAKGNILERFSAQQFPDLHSELNLSSLELGDSALYFCASSEQGKNTGELFFGEGSRLTVL.